The clone carrying this T cell receptor beta chain is categorized as medium-sized. No antigen is known for it. Four subsets defined by PD-1 and/or TIGIT were sorted from live CD3+CD8+TCRalphabeta+ cells. This sample was included in a study of circulating CD8 cells and anti-PD-1 response in melanoma. Study outcomes and limitations: No tumor material was available, so peptide assays assessed reactivity. Previously treated and treatment-naive patients were pooled together. Subset repertoires were largely private at M1, with under 8% shared.

TCR libraries were prepared from about 15 ng of total RNA with the QIAseq Immune Repertoire TCR panel. Each CDR3 protein gets one entry after TCRdb re-called the reads with MiXCR. The sample holds about 710 distinct CDR3 sequences, more than 5.5% seen once. V lost 3 bases, J lost 0 bases, and 8 bases lay in between. CDR1 is DFQATT and CDR2 is SNEGSKA in the germline V gene (reference sequence). The CDR3 runs 13 residues. The receptor comes from a human donor with melanoma. V usage is TRBV20-1 and J usage is TRBJ1-1, with no clear D. The specimen was CD8+ T cells from PBMCs, collected at baseline or after one month of anti-PD-1 therapy (not recorded which). CDR3 amino acids: CSASPSLNTEAFF. CDR3 bases: TGCAGTGCTAGTCCAAGCTTGAACACTGAAGCTTTCTTT.